These 19 T cell receptor beta chains originate from one sample sequenced in a study of T cell repertoires in cytomegalovirus infection. MiXCR, run by TCRdb on the reads, gives a single entry per CDR3 protein. The sample consists of roughly 200,000 distinct CDR3 sequences, 17% of them appearing once. The material sequenced was CD8+ T cells from PBMCs. The receptors come from a human donor in good health (CMV status not recorded). Some clones in this sample may be carry-over from other donors' samples.

The chain carries TRBV7-9 and TRBJ1-1, with D unresolved. The CDR3 has 14 residues. Trimming took 6 bases from V and 0 from J, leaving 11 bases between them. Per the germline V gene, CDR1 is SEHNR and CDR2 is FQNEAQ (reference sequence). CDR3 nucleotides: TGTGCCAGCAGATTCGAATCCCTGAACACTGAAGCTTTCTTT. Translation: CASRFESLNTEAFF. Full variable domain (remainder filled in from reference TRBV7-9 and TRBJ1-1): DTGVSQNPRHKITKRGQNVTFRCDPISEHNRLYWYRQTLGQGPEFLTYFQNEAQLEKSRLLSDRFSAERPKGSFSTLEIQRTEQGDSAMYLCASRFESLNTEAFFGQGTRLTVV.

The genes are TRBV29-1 and TRBJ2-7, with 9 positions matching TRBD1. J lost 0 bases, V lost 5 bases, and 2 bases had no gene match. The CDR3 contains 13 residues. Germline CDR1 SQVTM, CDR2 ANQGSEA. The CDR3, as DNA: TGCAGCGTTCCGGGACAGGGCTCCTACGAGCAGTACTTC. Translation gives CSVPGQGSYEQYF.

This clonotype appeared a few times. The chain links TRBV25-1 to TRBJ2-1; 9 bases agree with TRBD2. V dropped 8 bases and J dropped 0; count of bases not matched to a gene: 5. The germline gives CDR1 MGHDK, CDR2 SYGVNS. The CDR3 consists of 15 residues. The CDR3, as DNA: TGTGCCAGCTCAAGAGCGGGGGGCTCCTACAATGAGCAGTTCTTC. The encoded protein is CASSRAGGSYNEQFF. The full variable domain, in which reference TRBV25-1 and TRBJ2-1 provide the parts outside the CDR3, is EADIYQTPRYLVIGTGKKITLECSQTMGHDKMYWYQQDPGMELHLIHYSYGVNSTEKGDLSSESTVSRIRTEHFPLTLESARPSHTSQYLCASSRAGGSYNEQFFGPGTRLTVL.

The chain carries TRBV13 and TRBJ2-6; no clear D gene. The CDR3 length is 13 residues. Germline CDR1 is PRHDT and CDR2 is FYEKMQ (reference sequence). Trimming shortened V by 0 bases and J by 9 bases, and 6 bases separated the two germline ends. CDR3 coding DNA: TGTGCCAGCAGCTTAGGTGGCTTCAACGTCCTGACTTTC. It codes for CASSLGGFNVLTF.

This clonotype was seen a handful of times. The chain links TRBV5-4 to TRBJ2-5; tentative D call: TRBD2 (7 bases). This CDR3 comprises 13 residues. The V gene's germline CDR1 is SGHNT and CDR2 YYREEE (reference sequence). DNA for the CDR3: TGTGCGGGGGAGCGGGGACAAGGAGAGACCCAGTACTTC. Translation: CAGERGQGETQYF.

The rearrangement uses TRBV7-2 and TRBJ1-2; TRBD1 is a possible D gene (6 bases). Germline V gene data show CDR1 as SGHTA and CDR2 as FQGNSA. Trimming took 1 base from V and 7 from J, leaving 16 bases between them. The CDR3 consists of 15 residues. The CDR3 region has the DNA TGTGCCAGCAGCTTAGAAGTACGGGGGGCGCTTGGCTACACCTTC. It codes for CASSLEVRGALGYTF.

There are a few counts of this clonotype. The junction departs from germline at one end; a sequencing error may be responsible. The rearrangement uses TRBV7-8 and TRBJ2-7; 8 bases align to TRBD2. Germline V gene sequence: CDR1 SGHVS, CDR2 FQNEAQ. The length of the CDR3 is 15 residues. The CDR3 protein is CASSLRGAISYEQYF. CDR3 bases: TGTGCTAGCAGCTTGCGGGGGGCGATCTCCTACGAGCAGTACTTC.

The chain employs TRBV29-1 and TRBJ1-1, with no clear D. Germline V gene data show CDR1 as SQVTM and CDR2 as ANQGSEA. There are 10 residues in the CDR3. Trimming took off 2 bases at V and 6 bases at J, with 4 bases between the two ends. The CDR3 DNA reads TGCAGCGTTGAACCGGCTGAAGCTTTCTTT. Translated: CSVEPAEAFF.

In its sample, this clonotype was seen many times. The chain couples TRBV7-2 to TRBJ2-5; the match to TRBD1 covers 10 bases. The CDR3 totals 18 residues. The J segment lost 2 bases and the V segment lost 4 bases, leaving 13 bases of the junction unmatched. Germline CDR1 is SGHTA and CDR2 is FQGNSA. DNA of the CDR3: TGTGCCAGCAGCTCCAGGGCGGGAGACAGGGGGCATCAAGAGACCCAGTACTTC. It yields the protein CASSSRAGDRGHQETQYF. Drawing the rest from reference TRBV7-2 and TRBJ2-5, the complete variable domain is GAGVSQSPSNKVTEKGKDVELRCDPISGHTALYWYRQSLGQGLEFLIYFQGNSAPDKSGLPSDRFSAERTGGSVSTLTIQRTQQEDSAVYLCASSSRAGDRGHQETQYFGPGTRLLVL.

The rearrangement links TRBV4-1 to TRBJ2-1; D is possibly TRBD1 (5 bases). Trimming shortened V by 0 bases and J by 0 bases, and 9 bases separated the two germline ends. CDR3 length: 16 amino acids. Looked up from germline, CDR1 is MGHRA and CDR2 is YSYEKL. CDR3 nucleotide sequence: TGCGCCAGCAGCCAAGATAACAGGATCTCCTACAATGAGCAGTTCTTC. This sequence encodes CASSQDNRISYNEQFF.

In this sample, this clonotype turned up once. The genes are TRBV20-1 and TRBJ2-1, with 13 bases lining up with TRBD2. The germline gives CDR1 DFQATT, CDR2 SNEGSKA (reference sequence). V shed 0 bases, J shed 6 bases, and the junction held 5 bases outside the gene matches. This CDR3 has 16 residues. This CDR3 is CSARDGRTSGGNEQFF. In DNA, the CDR3 is TGCAGTGCTAGAGATGGGCGGACTAGCGGGGGCAATGAGCAGTTCTTC.

This clonotype was counted only a few times. The chain has TRBV7-2 and TRBJ2-2; 8 bases are shared with TRBD1. Germline loops: CDR1 SGHTA, CDR2 FQGNSA. This CDR3 has 16 residues. With V trimmed by 7 bases and J by 3 bases, 10 bases remained unmatched. CDR3 DNA: TGTGCCAGCATCCCCGGGGCAGGGGGCTACACCGGGGAGCTGTTTTTT. Its translation is CASIPGAGGYTGELFF.

This clonotype was seen a few times. The CDR3 sequence: CASMEGNEQYF. DNA of the CDR3: TGTGCCAGCATGGAGGGTAACGAGCAGTACTTC. The chain combines TRBV2 with TRBJ2-7; D may be TRBD2 (6 bases). Germline CDR1 SNHLY, CDR2 FYNNEI. Trimming removed 7 bases at V and 5 bases at J, with 9 bases between. This CDR3 has 11 amino acids.

The chain links TRBV7-9 to TRBJ1-2; 10 bases match TRBD1. Germline CDR1 SEHNR, CDR2 FQNEAQ (reference sequence). The CDR3 consists of 16 residues. Germline trimming cut 5 bases from V and 5 bases from J; bases unmatched to any gene: 11. The CDR3 DNA sequence: TGTGCCAGCAGCCCTCGGGGACAGGGGAACCAATATGGCTACACCTTC. Translated: CASSPRGQGNQYGYTF.

V and J are TRBV28 and TRBJ2-7; D ambiguous. The CDR3 is 14 amino acids. Germline V gene data show CDR1 as MDHEN and CDR2 as SYDVKM. The ends were cut back, 6 bases at V and 6 bases at J, with 18 bases in the middle. Here the CDR3 reads CASSRGKYQSEQYF. DNA of the CDR3: TGTGCCAGCAGCCGTGGAAAATACCAATCCGAGCAGTACTTC.

The table lists this clonotype with a few counts. The chain employs TRBV28 and TRBJ2-5; either TRBD1 or TRBD2 may supply D (5 bases each). Germline CDR1 and CDR2: MDHEN and SYDVKM. The CDR3 has 14 amino acids. V was cut by 5 bases and J by 1 base, with 11 bases left in between. DNA for the CDR3: TGTGCCAGCAGTCTGAGAGGGGTCCAAGAGACCCAGTACTTC. Its protein product is CASSLRGVQETQYF.

Sample share makes this clonotype medium-sized (0.01 to 0.1%). The J gene is TRBJ2-3, the V gene TRBV20-1; the D call may be TRBD1 or TRBD2 (6 bases each). V gave up 0 bases and J gave up 2 bases, with 15 bases separating them. The length of the CDR3 is 16 residues. The V gene's germline CDR1 is DFQATT and CDR2 SNEGSKA (reference sequence). The CDR3 is CSARDYRGLYTDTQYF. The CDR3 region has the DNA TGCAGTGCTAGAGATTACCGGGGGCTCTACACAGATACGCAGTATTTT.

The sample holds a few counts of this clonotype. The V call is TRBV7-6, the J call TRBJ2-7; D unclear. Trimming cost V 5 bases and J 5 bases, with 13 bases left between them. From germline, CDR1 is SGHVS and CDR2 FNYEAQ. CDR3 length: 13 residues. The chain's CDR3 is CASSGEVQNEQYF. The CDR3 DNA follows: TGTGCCAGCAGCGGAGAGGTGCAGAACGAGCAGTACTTC.

The chain uses TRBV7-2 and TRBJ2-1, with 9 bases identical to TRBD1. The CDR3 has 14 residues. The germline V gene encodes CDR1 SGHTA and CDR2 FQGNSA. Trimming took 5 bases from V and 8 from J; bases not matched to a gene: 7. The CDR3: CASSDRDRAYEQFF. In DNA form, the CDR3 reads TGTGCCAGCAGCGACCGGGACAGGGCCTATGAGCAGTTCTTC. Full variable domain (outside the CDR3, taken from reference TRBV7-2 and TRBJ2-1): GAGVSQSPSNKVTEKGKDVELRCDPISGHTALYWYRQSLGQGLEFLIYFQGNSAPDKSGLPSDRFSAERTGGSVSTLTIQRTQQEDSAVYLCASSDRDRAYEQFFGPGTRLTVL.